These T cell receptor beta chains were read from a single sample in a study of Ad26.COV2.S vaccination and SARS-CoV-2 variants. Sequenced by immunoSEQ multiplex PCR; TCRdb stores in-frame clones only, minus some. The sample carries about 350,000 clones, about nine tenths recorded once. The material was peripheral blood, obtained in a trial of Ad26.COV2.S vaccine versus placebo. The receptors stem from a person aged 18 to 59 who received the Ad26.COV2.S COVID-19 vaccine or a placebo. The CDR3 runs from the conserved cysteine through the conserved F or W. A D gene is named only where the DNA matches it firmly. Rows give clone size only sometimes, using once, few, many, or a class for an expanded clone.

clone size	D gene	V gene	J gene	CDR3 DNA	CDR3 protein
.	.	TRBV27	TRBJ1-1	TGTGCCAGCAGTTTAAGGAGGCAGACCTTTGAAGCTTTCTTT	CASSLRRQTFEAFF
.	.	TRBV6-6	TRBJ1-1	TGTGCCAGCAGTCGTATTGAAGCTTTCTTT	CASSRIEAFF
.	.	TRBV2	TRBJ1-6	TGTGCCAGCAGTGAGGAGCAGGGGCTGGGATCACCCCTCCACTTT	CASSEEQGLGSPLHF
.	.	TRBV3-1/TRBV3-2	TRBJ2-7	TGTGCCAGCAGCCAAGTAGCGGCCTACGAGCAGTACTTC	CASSQVAAYEQYF
.	TRBD1	TRBV7-8	TRBJ2-6	TGTGCCAGCAGCTTAGGAAGACCAGGGGGCACTGGGGCCAACGTCCTGACTTTC	CASSLGRPGGTGANVLTF
.	TRBD1	TRBV30	TRBJ1-2	TGTGCCTGGAATAGCCAGGGGGATCCCAGAGGGGGTTATGGCTACACCTTC	CAWNSQGDPRGGYGYTF
.	.	TRBV30	TRBJ1-6	TGTGCCTGGAGTGTAGGCGGTGGGACTGGCAATTCACCCCTCCACTTT	CAWSVGGGTGNSPLHF
.	TRBD1	TRBV12-3/TRBV12-4	TRBJ2-7	TGTGCCAGCAGCCTGGGACAGTACGAGCAGTACTTC	CASSLGQYEQYF
.	TRBD1	TRBV7-3	TRBJ2-7	TGTGCCAGCAGCTTAACGGGGGACAGGAGAGCCTACGAGCAGTACTTC	CASSLTGDRRAYEQYF
few	.	TRBV19	TRBJ2-6	TGTGCCAGTAGTATCACTGGGGCCAACGTCCTGACTTTC	CASSITGANVLTF
once	.	TRBV3-1/TRBV3-2	TRBJ2-7	TGTGCCAGCAGCCTCCCGACGGGACGCAGAGGCTACGAGCAGTACTTC	CASSLPTGRRGYEQYF
.	TRBD1	TRBV23-1	TRBJ2-6	TGCGCCAGCATATGGAAGGGGGCGGGTATATCTGGGGCCAACGTCCTGACTTTC	CASIWKGAGISGANVLTF
.	TRBD1	TRBV28	TRBJ1-2	TGTGCCAGCAGCCCAGGGACAGGGGGTCTCGTGGGCTACACCTTC	CASSPGTGGLVGYTF
.	TRBD1	TRBV6-5	TRBJ1-2	TGTGCCAGCGCTTACAGGGGAAACTATGGCTACACCTTC	CASAYRGNYGYTF
.	.	TRBV20-1	TRBJ1-2	TGCAGTGCTAGATCATATGGCTACACCTTC	CSARSYGYTF
.	TRBD1	TRBV18	TRBJ2-7	TGTGCCAGCTCACCATCTCGCGCCGGGACAGGGATAAACGAGCAGTACTTC	CASSPSRAGTGINEQYF
.	.	TRBV27	TRBJ2-7	TGTGCCAGCAGTTCCGCCAACTCCTACGAGCAGTACTTC	CASSSANSYEQYF
once	.	TRBV6-2/TRBV6-3	TRBJ2-7	TGTGCCAGCAGTACCGCGGACTACCCTATTGGGGAGCAGTACTTC	CASSTADYPIGEQYF
.	.	TRBV30	TRBJ1-5	TGTGCCTGGAACCGGGCAGTCAATCAGCCCCAGCATTTT	CAWNRAVNQPQHF
.	.	TRBV10-3	TRBJ2-7	TGTGCCCACAGCAAGGAGCGGAGCTCCTACGAGCAGTACTTC	CAHSKERSSYEQYF
.	.	TRBV27	TRBJ1-4	TGTGCCAGCAGTTTATTCCCGGGTCTTGCCCCAACTAATGAAAAACTGTTTTTT	CASSLFPGLAPTNEKLFF
.	TRBD1	TRBV6-1	TRBJ2-3	TGTGCCAGCAGTGAAGGGACAGGGCGGGATACGCAGTATTTT	CASSEGTGRDTQYF
.	TRBD2	TRBV28	TRBJ2-2	TGTGCCAGCACGGGGGGTTCCACCGGGGAGCTGTTTTTT	CASTGGSTGELFF
.	.	TRBV28	TRBJ1-4	TGTGCCAGCAGTTTTGATAGGGGTGAAGAAAAACTGTTTTTT	CASSFDRGEEKLFF
few	TRBD1	TRBV12-3/TRBV12-4	TRBJ2-7	TGTGCCAGCAGTCTGGGACAGTACTACGAGCAGTACTTC	CASSLGQYYEQYF
.	.	TRBV5-1	TRBJ2-3	TGCGCCAGTGATACCGGGACCTTCACAGATACGCAGTATTTT	CASDTGTFTDTQYF
.	.	TRBV11-1	TRBJ2-5	TGTGCCAGCAGCCCTGGGGCGTTCCAAGAGACCCAGTACTTC	CASSPGAFQETQYF
.	.	TRBV28	TRBJ2-3	TGTGCCAGCAGGACACAGGGAAATACGCAGTATTTT	CASRTQGNTQYF
.	.	TRBV18	TRBJ1-4	TGTGCCAGCTCAACCCGGCGGGGGGAGGAAAAACTGTTTTTT	CASSTRRGEEKLFF
.	TRBD2	TRBV27	TRBJ2-1	TGTGCCAGCAGTCTACTAGCGGGGTCGGAAAATGAGCAGTTCTTC	CASSLLAGSENEQFF
once	.	TRBV7-2	TRBJ1-5	TGTGCCAGCAGTGACTTCAATCAGCCCCAGCATTTT	CASSDFNQPQHF
.	TRBD1	TRBV18	TRBJ2-7	TGTGCCAGCTCACCACGAAATTCCGGGACAGGGTTTGGGCACGAGCAGTACTTC	CASSPRNSGTGFGHEQYF
.	.	TRBV5-1	TRBJ2-7	TGCGCCAGCAGCTTGGACGAGGTGAGGGAGCAGTACTTC	CASSLDEVREQYF
.	.	TRBV27	TRBJ2-5	TGTGCCAGCAGTCAAATCAACCAAGAGACCCAGTACTTC	CASSQINQETQYF
.	TRBD2	TRBV3-1/TRBV3-2	TRBJ2-1	TGTGCCAGCAGCCAAGACCAGCGGGGGCGACACAATGAGCAGTTCTTC	CASSQDQRGRHNEQFF
.	TRBD2	TRBV7-3	TRBJ2-2	TGTGCCAGCAGCTCCTCTAGCGGAGAGCTGTTTTTT	CASSSSSGELFF
few	.	TRBV6-5	TRBJ1-4	TGTGCCAGCAGTTACGCACTGGGAGTTGAAAAACTGTTTTTT	CASSYALGVEKLFF
few	TRBD1	TRBV5-1	TRBJ1-2	TGCGCCAGCAGCCCGGATGGACAGGGCGGTGGCTACACCTTC	CASSPDGQGGGYTF
.	TRBD2	TRBV5-1	TRBJ2-7	TGCGCCAGCAGCCCTCCCTCGGGGGGGGAGCAGTACTTC	CASSPPSGGEQYF
.	TRBD1	TRBV27	TRBJ2-1	TGTGCCAGCAGTAGGGGACAGGTTGCCTACAATGAGCAGTTCTTC	CASSRGQVAYNEQFF